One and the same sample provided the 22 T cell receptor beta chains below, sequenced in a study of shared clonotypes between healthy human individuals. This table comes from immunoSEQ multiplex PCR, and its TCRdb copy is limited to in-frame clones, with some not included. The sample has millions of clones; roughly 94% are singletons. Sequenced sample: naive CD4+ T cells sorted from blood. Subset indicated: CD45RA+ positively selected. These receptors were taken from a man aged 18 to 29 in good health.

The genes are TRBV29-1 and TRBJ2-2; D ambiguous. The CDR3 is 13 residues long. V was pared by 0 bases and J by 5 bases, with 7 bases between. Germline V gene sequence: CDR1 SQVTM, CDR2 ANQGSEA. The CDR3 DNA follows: TGCAGCGTTGAAGAAGAGAGGACCGGGGAGCTGTTTTTT. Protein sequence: CSVEEERTGELFF.

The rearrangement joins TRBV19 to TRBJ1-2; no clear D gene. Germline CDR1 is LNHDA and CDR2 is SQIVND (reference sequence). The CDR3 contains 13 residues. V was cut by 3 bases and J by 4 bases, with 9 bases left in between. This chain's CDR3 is CASSIAGTYGYTF. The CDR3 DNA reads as TGTGCCAGTAGTATTGCCGGAACCTATGGCTACACCTTC.

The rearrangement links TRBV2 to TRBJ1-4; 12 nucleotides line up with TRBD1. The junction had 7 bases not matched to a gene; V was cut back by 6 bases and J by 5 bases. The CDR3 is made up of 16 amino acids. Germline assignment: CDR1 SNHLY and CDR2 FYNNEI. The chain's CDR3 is CASRPGQGATNEKLFF. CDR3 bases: TGTGCCAGCAGACCGGGACAGGGGGCTACAAATGAAAAACTGTTTTTT.

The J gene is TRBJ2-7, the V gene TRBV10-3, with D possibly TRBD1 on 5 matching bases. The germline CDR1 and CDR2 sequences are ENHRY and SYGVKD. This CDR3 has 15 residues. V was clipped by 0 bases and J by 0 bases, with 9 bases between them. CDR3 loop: CAISESDMYSYEQYF. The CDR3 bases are TGTGCCATCAGTGAGTCGGACATGTACTCCTACGAGCAGTACTTC.

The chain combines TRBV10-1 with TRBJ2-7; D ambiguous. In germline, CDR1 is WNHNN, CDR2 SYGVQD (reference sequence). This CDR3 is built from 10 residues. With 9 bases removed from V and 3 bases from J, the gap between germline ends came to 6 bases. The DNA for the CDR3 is TGCGCCAGAGAATACTACGAGCAGTACTTC. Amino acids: CAREYYEQYF.

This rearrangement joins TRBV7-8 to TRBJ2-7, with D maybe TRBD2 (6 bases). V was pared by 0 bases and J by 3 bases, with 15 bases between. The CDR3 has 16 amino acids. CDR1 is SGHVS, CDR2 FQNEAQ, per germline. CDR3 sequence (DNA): TGTGCCAGCAGCTTAGCTTTCGGGGGATCGAGCTACGAGCAGTACTTC. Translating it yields CASSLAFGGSSYEQYF.

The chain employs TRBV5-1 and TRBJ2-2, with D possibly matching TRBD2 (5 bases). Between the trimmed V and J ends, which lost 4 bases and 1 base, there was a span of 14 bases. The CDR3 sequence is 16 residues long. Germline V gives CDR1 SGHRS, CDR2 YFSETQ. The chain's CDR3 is CASSLPGKQNTGELFF. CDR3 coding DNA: TGCGCCAGCAGCCTCCCCGGGAAACAGAACACCGGGGAGCTGTTTTTT.

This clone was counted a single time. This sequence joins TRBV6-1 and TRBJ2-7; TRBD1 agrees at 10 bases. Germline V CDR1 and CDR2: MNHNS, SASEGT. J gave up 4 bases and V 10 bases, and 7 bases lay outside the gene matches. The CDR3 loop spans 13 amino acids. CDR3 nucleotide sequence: TGTGCCACCCGGACAGGGGGAAGATACGAGCAGTACTTC. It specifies CATRTGGRYEQYF.

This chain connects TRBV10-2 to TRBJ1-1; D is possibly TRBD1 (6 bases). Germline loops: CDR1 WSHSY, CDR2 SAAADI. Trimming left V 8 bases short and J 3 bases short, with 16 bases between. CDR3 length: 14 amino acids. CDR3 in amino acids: CASVSPPGDTEAFF. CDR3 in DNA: TGCGCCAGCGTCTCTCCCCCAGGGGACACTGAAGCTTTCTTT.

The DNA for the CDR3 is TGTGCCAGCGCCGGGACAGGGGAATCACCCCTCCACTTT. Protein sequence: CASAGTGESPLHF. The V call is TRBV2, the J call TRBJ1-6, with 10 nucleotides matching TRBD1. V gave up 8 bases and J gave up 10 bases; unmatched junction bases: 5. The CDR3 sequence is 13 residues long. Germline CDR1 is SNHLY and CDR2 is FYNNEI.

CDR3 sequence reads: CAISDPGSVTGELFF. CDR3 bases: TGTGCCATCAGTGATCCGGGTAGTGTGACCGGGGAGCTGTTTTTT. The J gene is TRBJ2-2, the V gene TRBV10-3; D is ambiguous. CDR1 is ENHRY and CDR2 is SYGVKD in the germline V gene. The CDR3 extends over 15 amino acids. The V end was cut by 3 bases, the J end by 5 bases, with 13 bases between.

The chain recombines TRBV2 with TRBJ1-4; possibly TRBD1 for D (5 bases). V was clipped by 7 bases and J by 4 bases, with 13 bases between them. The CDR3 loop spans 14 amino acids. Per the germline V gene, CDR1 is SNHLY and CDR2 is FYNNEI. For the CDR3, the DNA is TGTGCCAGCAACTCCGGGGCCCTTAATGAAAAACTGTTTTTT. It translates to CASNSGALNEKLFF.

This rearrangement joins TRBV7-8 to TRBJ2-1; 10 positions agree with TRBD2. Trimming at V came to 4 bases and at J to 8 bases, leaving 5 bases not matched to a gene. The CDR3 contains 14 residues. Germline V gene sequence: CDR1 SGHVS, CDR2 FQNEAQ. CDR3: CASSSILAGDEQFF. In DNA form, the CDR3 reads TGTGCCAGCAGCTCTATTCTAGCGGGGGATGAGCAGTTCTTC.

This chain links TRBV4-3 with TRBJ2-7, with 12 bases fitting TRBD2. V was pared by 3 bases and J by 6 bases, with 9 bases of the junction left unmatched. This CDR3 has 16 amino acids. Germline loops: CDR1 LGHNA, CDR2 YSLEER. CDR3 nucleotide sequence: TGCGCCAGCAGCCACCTCCTAGCGGGAGGGCCGGTCGAGCAGTACTTC. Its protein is CASSHLLAGGPVEQYF.

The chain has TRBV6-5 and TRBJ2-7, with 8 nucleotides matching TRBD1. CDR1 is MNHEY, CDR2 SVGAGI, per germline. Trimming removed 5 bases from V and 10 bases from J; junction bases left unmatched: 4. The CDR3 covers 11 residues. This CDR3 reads CASSRDRRQYF. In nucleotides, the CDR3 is TGTGCCAGCAGTAGGGACAGGAGACAGTACTTC.

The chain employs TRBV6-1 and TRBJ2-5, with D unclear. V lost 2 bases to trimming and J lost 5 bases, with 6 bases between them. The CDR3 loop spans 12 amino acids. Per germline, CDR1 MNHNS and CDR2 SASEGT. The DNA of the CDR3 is TGTGCCAGCAGTGAACCTCGGGAGACCCAGTACTTC. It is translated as CASSEPRETQYF.

The CDR3 region has the DNA TGCAGCGTTGGGGGCGGTGGTGAAAAACTGTTTTTT. Its translation: CSVGGGGEKLFF. The chain uses TRBV29-1 and TRBJ1-4; D is perhaps TRBD1 (5 bases). Germline values: CDR1 SQVTM, CDR2 ANQGSEA. Trimming took 4 bases from V and 7 from J, leaving 10 bases between them. This CDR3 has 12 amino acids.

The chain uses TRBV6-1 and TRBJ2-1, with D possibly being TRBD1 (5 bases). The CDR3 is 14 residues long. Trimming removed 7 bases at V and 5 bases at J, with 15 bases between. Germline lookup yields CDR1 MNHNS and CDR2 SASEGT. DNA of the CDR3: TGTGCCAGCATTGTTTTAGGCAGGGACAATGAGCAGTTCTTC. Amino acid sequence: CASIVLGRDNEQFF.

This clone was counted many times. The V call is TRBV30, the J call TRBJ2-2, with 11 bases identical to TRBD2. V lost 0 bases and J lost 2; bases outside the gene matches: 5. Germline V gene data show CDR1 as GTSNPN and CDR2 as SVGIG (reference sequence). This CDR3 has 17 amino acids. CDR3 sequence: CAWSVLAGGINTGELFF. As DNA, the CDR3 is TGTGCCTGGAGTGTGCTAGCGGGAGGAATAAACACCGGGGAGCTGTTTTTT.

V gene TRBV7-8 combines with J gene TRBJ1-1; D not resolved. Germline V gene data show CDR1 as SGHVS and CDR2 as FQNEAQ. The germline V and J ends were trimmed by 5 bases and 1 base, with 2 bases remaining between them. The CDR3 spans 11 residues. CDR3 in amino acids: CASSKNTEAFF. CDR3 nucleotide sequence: TGTGCCAGCAGCAAGAACACTGAAGCTTTCTTT. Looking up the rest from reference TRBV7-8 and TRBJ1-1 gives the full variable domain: GAGVSQSPRYKVAKRGQDVALRCDPISGHVSLFWYQQALGQGPEFLTYFQNEAQLDKSGLPSDRFFAERPEGSVSTLKIQRTQQEDSAVYLCASSKNTEAFFGQGTRLTVV.

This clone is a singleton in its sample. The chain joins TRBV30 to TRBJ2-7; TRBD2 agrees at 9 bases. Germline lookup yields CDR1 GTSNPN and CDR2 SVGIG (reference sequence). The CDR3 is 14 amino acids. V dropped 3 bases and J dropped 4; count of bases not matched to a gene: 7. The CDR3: CAWRPGLARYEQYF. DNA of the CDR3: TGTGCCTGGAGACCCGGACTAGCGCGTTACGAGCAGTACTTC.

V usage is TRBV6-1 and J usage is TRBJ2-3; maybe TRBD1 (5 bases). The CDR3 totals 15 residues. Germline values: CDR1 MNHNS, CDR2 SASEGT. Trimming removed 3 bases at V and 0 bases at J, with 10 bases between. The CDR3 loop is CASSEDTTSTDTQYF. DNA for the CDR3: TGTGCCAGCAGTGAGGACACAACTAGCACAGATACGCAGTATTTT.